These 20 T cell receptor beta chains were all obtained from the same sample, sequenced in a study of blood T cell repertoires in COVID-19. Method: immunoSEQ multiplex PCR; TCRdb's copy keeps in-frame clones and lacks some. The data contain 250,000 to 300,000 clones, approximately 80% of them singletons. Sequenced input: PBMCs or T cells enriched from blood (not recorded which). Source of these receptors: a man aged 40-50 years who had been exposed to COVID-19.

The CDR3 loop is CAWSVGYGLAGSTDTQYF. CDR3 nucleotide sequence: TGTGCCTGGAGTGTAGGGTACGGACTAGCGGGCAGCACAGATACGCAGTATTTT. The genes are TRBV30 and TRBJ2-3; 11 positions agree with TRBD2. The CDR3 runs to 18 residues. The junction had 8 bases not matched to a gene; V was cut back by 0 bases and J by 0 bases. Looked up from germline, CDR1 is GTSNPN and CDR2 is SVGIG (reference sequence).

This chain links TRBV4-1 with TRBJ2-7, with TRBD2 as a possible D gene (7 bases). The CDR3 totals 12 residues. Germline values: CDR1 MGHRA, CDR2 YSYEKL. Trimming removed 1 base from V and 11 bases from J, with 12 bases in between. DNA for the CDR3: TGCGCCAGCAGCCAAGTGGGGGGGCGCGAGTACTTC. It yields the protein CASSQVGGREYF.

The chain couples TRBV18 to TRBJ2-7; D is undetermined. V lost 3 bases to trimming and J lost 0 bases, with 6 bases between them. The length of the CDR3 is 13 residues. Germline-derived CDR1 and CDR2 are KGHSH and LQKENI. DNA of the CDR3: TGTGCCAGCTCACCTCAGGTCTCCTACGAGCAGTACTTC. As protein: CASSPQVSYEQYF.

This chain links TRBV30 with TRBJ1-4; possible D gene TRBD1, 5 bases. Germline-derived CDR1 and CDR2 are GTSNPN and SVGIG (reference sequence). CDR3 length: 12 residues. V lost 5 bases to trimming and J lost 7 bases, with 11 bases between them. CDR3 sequence (DNA): TGTGCCTGGGGGAGGGGAGGTGAAAAACTGTTTTTT. Translating it yields CAWGRGGEKLFF. The full variable domain, in which reference TRBV30 and TRBJ1-4 provide the parts outside the CDR3, is SQTIHQWPATLVQPVGSPLSLECTVEGTSNPNLYWYRQAAGRGLQLLFYSVGIGQISSEVPQNLSASRPQDRQFILSSKKLLLSDSGFYLCAWGRGGEKLFFGSGTQLSVL.

CDR3 sequence: CASSHPGRSYEQYF. In DNA form, the CDR3 reads TGCGCCAGCAGCCACCCAGGGAGGTCCTACGAGCAGTACTTC. The chain uses TRBV4-1 and TRBJ2-7; tentative D call: TRBD2 (6 bases). Per the germline V gene, CDR1 is MGHRA and CDR2 is YSYEKL. This CDR3 spans 14 amino acids. The V and J ends lost 3 bases and 1 base respectively, with 10 bases between them.

V gene TRBV29-1 combines with J gene TRBJ1-3, with D possibly TRBD1 on 5 matching bases. The CDR3 extends over 15 amino acids. V lost 3 bases to trimming and J lost 1 base, with 13 bases between them. In germline, CDR1 is SQVTM, CDR2 ANQGSEA. CDR3 in amino acids: CSVEFIQGSGNTIYF. The CDR3 nucleotides read TGCAGCGTTGAGTTCATCCAGGGTTCTGGAAACACCATATATTTT.

The J gene is TRBJ1-5, the V gene TRBV12-3 or TRBV12-4; D not certain. The CDR3 is made up of 12 amino acids. Trimming took off 6 bases at V and 3 bases at J, with 6 bases between the two ends. DNA for the CDR3: TGTGCCAGCAGACAGTTCAATCAGCCCCAGCATTTT. It translates to CASRQFNQPQHF.

The V and J genes are TRBV2 and TRBJ1-1, with 7 bases fitting TRBD1. CDR1 is SNHLY, CDR2 FYNNEI, per germline. The CDR3 is made up of 13 amino acids. V shed 7 bases and J 3 bases; nucleotides not matched to a gene: 5. CDR3 nucleotide sequence: TGTGCCAGCAAAGGACAGGTGGACACTGAAGCTTTCTTT. Amino acid sequence: CASKGQVDTEAFF.

This clone turned up a few times. The chain combines TRBV6-5 with TRBJ1-5; 8 bases map to TRBD1. The CDR3 totals 14 residues. The ends lost 10 bases at V and 5 bases at J; junction bases unmatched: 10. Germline V gene lookup returns CDR1 MNHEY and CDR2 SVGAGI. This CDR3 reads CATSGTGLYQPQHF. CDR3 DNA: TGTGCCACATCCGGGACAGGACTTTATCAGCCCCAGCATTTT.

DNA of the CDR3: TGTGCCTGGAACTCGGGGGGTGTTGAAGCTTTCTTT. Amino acid sequence: CAWNSGGVEAFF. The V and J genes are TRBV30 and TRBJ1-1; possibly TRBD1 for D (5 bases). Germline V gene lookup returns CDR1 GTSNPN and CDR2 SVGIG (reference sequence). V dropped 4 bases and J dropped 7 bases, with 13 bases sitting between them. This CDR3 has 12 amino acids.

The chain employs TRBV6-5 and TRBJ2-7; 10 bases align to TRBD1. The ends lost 6 bases at V and 6 bases at J; junction bases unmatched: 2. The CDR3 consists of 12 residues. Germline V gene data show CDR1 as MNHEY and CDR2 as SVGAGI. The CDR3 nucleotides read TGTGCCAGCAGGCGGACAGGGGGCGAGCAGTACTTC. Translation: CASRRTGGEQYF.

The chain uses TRBV3-1 (or the pseudogene TRBV3-2) and TRBJ2-5, with 7 bases that match TRBD2. This CDR3 is 15 amino acids long. Germline CDR1 is LGHDT and CDR2 is YNNKEL (reference sequence). The J segment lost 3 bases and the V segment lost 5 bases, leaving 9 bases of the junction unmatched. CDR3 DNA: TGTGCCAGCAGCGATACGCCGGCGGGAGAAGAGACCCAGTACTTC. Protein: CASSDTPAGEETQYF.

Concerning this clone: Different DNA sequences within this sample yield the same CDR3. The chain has TRBV5-4 and TRBJ1-2, with D perhaps matching TRBD1 (5 bases). Per the germline V gene, CDR1 is SGHNT and CDR2 is YYREEE (reference sequence). The V end lost 2 bases, the J end lost 2 bases, and 10 bases lay between the germline ends. The CDR3 extends over 14 amino acids. The CDR3 region is CASSFPGGNYGYTF. CDR3 nucleotides: TGTGCCAGCAGCTTTCCGGGGGGGAACTATGGCTACACCTTC. Full variable domain (missing parts from reference TRBV5-4 and TRBJ1-2): ETGVTQSPTHLIKTRGQQVTLRCSSQSGHNTVSWYQQALGQGPQFIFQYYREEENGRGNFPPRFSGLQFPNYSSELNVNALELDDSALYLCASSFPGGNYGYTFGSGTRLTVV.

This clone appeared a few times. CDR3 in amino acids: CASSPGQGSLEQYF. The CDR3 bases are TGTGCCAGCAGCCCCGGACAGGGTTCTCTCGAGCAGTACTTC. The chain employs TRBV9 and TRBJ2-7; the match to TRBD1 covers 8 bases. Trimming cost V 4 bases and J 6 bases; bases outside gene matches: 9. The CDR3 is 14 amino acids. Per the germline V gene, CDR1 is SGDLS and CDR2 is YYNGEE.

The DNA for the CDR3 is TGTGCCACCAGTCCGGGGACAGTCTATGGCTACACCTTC. Translation gives CATSPGTVYGYTF. The J gene is TRBJ1-2, the V gene TRBV24-1, with 7 bases fitting TRBD1. Unmatched junction bases numbered 4, after V lost 6 bases and J lost 4 bases. CDR3 length: 13 amino acids. Germline V lookup: CDR1 KGHDR, CDR2 SFDVKD.

V usage is TRBV9 and J usage is TRBJ2-5; 8 nucleotides line up with TRBD1. This CDR3 has 16 amino acids. Looked up from germline, CDR1 is SGDLS and CDR2 is YYNGEE. J was trimmed by 4 bases and V by 0 bases; bases with no gene match: 8. Written as DNA, the CDR3 is TGTGCCAGCAGCGTAGCTCAGGGGGCAGGGGGAGAGACCCAGTACTTC. It specifies CASSVAQGAGGETQYF.

The chain carries TRBV7-9 and TRBJ1-3; D unclear. V lost 6 bases and J 4 bases, leaving 22 bases between the germline ends. The CDR3 covers 17 residues. Germline V lookup: CDR1 SEHNR, CDR2 FQNEAQ (reference sequence). CDR3 sequence reads: CASRPSQSRGGGNTIYF. CDR3 sequence (DNA): TGTGCCAGCAGGCCATCCCAGTCGCGCGGCGGGGGAAACACCATATATTTT.

The chain couples TRBV7-9 to TRBJ2-3; the D gene is possibly TRBD1 (6 bases). Trimming cost V 4 bases and J 0 bases, with 11 bases left between them. CDR3 length: 15 amino acids. Germline V gene sequence: CDR1 SEHNR, CDR2 FQNEAQ (reference sequence). This chain's CDR3 is CASSYPTGSTDTQYF. The DNA of the CDR3 is TGTGCCAGCAGCTACCCGACAGGTAGCACAGATACGCAGTATTTT.

This chain uses TRBV6-5 with TRBJ1-1, with D possibly matching TRBD1 (6 bases). With 7 bases removed from V and 8 bases from J, the gap between germline ends came to 20 bases. The germline V gene encodes CDR1 MNHEY and CDR2 SVGAGI. The CDR3 sequence is 14 residues long. CDR3 in DNA: TGTGCCAGCAACCAACAGGGAGGGTTATCCGAAGCTTTCTTT. As protein: CASNQQGGLSEAFF.

This clone has a handful of counts. The J gene is TRBJ1-2, the V gene TRBV5-6, with 9 bases matching TRBD1. Trimming took 1 base from V and 4 from J; bases not matched to a gene: 5. From germline, CDR1 is SGHDT and CDR2 YYEEEE. This CDR3 has 15 residues. The CDR3, as DNA: TGTGCCAGCAGCTTGCTGGACAGGGGATTCTATGGCTACACCTTC. Residues: CASSLLDRGFYGYTF.